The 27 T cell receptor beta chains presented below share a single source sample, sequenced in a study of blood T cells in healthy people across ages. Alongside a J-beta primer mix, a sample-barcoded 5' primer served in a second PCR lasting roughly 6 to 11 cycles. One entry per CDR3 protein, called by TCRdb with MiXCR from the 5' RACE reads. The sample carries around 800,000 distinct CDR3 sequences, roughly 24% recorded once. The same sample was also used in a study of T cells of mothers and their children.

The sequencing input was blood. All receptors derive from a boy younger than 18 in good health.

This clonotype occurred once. The CDR3 region is CASSFIHGGAGGGTQYF. DNA of the CDR3: TGTGCCAGCAGTTTTATCCATGGGGGGGCCGGAGGCGGTACGCAGTATTTT. This rearrangement joins TRBV12-3 or TRBV12-4 to TRBJ2-3; perhaps TRBD2 as D (7 bases). This CDR3 contains 17 residues. The V gene lost 3 bases and the J gene lost 8 bases, with 24 bases spanning the gap.

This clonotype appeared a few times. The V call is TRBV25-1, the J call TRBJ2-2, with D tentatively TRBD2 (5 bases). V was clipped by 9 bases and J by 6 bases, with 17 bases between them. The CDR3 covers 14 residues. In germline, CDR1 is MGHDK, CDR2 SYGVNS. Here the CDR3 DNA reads TGTGCCAGTTCCGGGATAGGGTGGCCCGGGGAGCTGTTTTTT. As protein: CASSGIGWPGELFF.

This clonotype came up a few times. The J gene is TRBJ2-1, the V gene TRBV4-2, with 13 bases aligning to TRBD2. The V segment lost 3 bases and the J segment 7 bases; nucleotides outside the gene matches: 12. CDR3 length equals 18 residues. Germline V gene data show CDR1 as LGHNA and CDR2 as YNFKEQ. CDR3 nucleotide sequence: TGTGCCAGCAGCCAGACCGGGACTAGCGGGGTTCCGGGAAATGAGCAGTTCTTC. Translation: CASSQTGTSGVPGNEQFF.

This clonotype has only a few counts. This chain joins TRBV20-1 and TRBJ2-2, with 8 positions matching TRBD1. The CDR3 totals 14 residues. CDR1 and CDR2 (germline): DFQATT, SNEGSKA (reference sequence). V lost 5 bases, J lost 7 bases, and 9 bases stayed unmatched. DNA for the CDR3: TGCAGTGCTCCTGAGGACAGGGCCGGCGGGGAGCTGTTTTTT. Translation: CSAPEDRAGGELFF.

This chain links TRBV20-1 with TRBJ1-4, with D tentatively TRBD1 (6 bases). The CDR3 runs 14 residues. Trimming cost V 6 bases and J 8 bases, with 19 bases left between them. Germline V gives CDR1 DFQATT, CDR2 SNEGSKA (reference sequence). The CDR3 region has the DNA TGCAGTGCGCGGGGTGGGGGGCGGAAAGAAAAACTGTTTTTT. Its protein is CSARGGGRKEKLFF.

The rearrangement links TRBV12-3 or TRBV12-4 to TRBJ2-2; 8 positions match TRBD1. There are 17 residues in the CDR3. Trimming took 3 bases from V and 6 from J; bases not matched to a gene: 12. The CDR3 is CASSLGRGRGEPGELFF. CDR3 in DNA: TGTGCCAGCAGTTTGGGCAGGGGGCGAGGAGAACCCGGGGAGCTGTTTTTT.

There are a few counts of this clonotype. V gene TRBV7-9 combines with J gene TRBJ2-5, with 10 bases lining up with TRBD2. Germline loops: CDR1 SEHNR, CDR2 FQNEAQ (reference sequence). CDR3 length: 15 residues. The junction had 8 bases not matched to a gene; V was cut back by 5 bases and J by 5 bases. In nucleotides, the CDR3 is TGTGCCAGCAGCCTTAGCGGGGGGCCCCTGGAGACCCAGTACTTC. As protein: CASSLSGGPLETQYF.

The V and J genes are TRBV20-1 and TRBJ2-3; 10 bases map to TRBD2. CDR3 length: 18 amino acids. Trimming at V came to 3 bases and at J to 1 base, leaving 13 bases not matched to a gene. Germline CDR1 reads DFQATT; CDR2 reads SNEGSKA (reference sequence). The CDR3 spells CSASVLAGASRGTDTQYF. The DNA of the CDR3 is TGCAGTGCTAGTGTGCTAGCGGGGGCCTCTAGGGGCACAGATACGCAGTATTTT.

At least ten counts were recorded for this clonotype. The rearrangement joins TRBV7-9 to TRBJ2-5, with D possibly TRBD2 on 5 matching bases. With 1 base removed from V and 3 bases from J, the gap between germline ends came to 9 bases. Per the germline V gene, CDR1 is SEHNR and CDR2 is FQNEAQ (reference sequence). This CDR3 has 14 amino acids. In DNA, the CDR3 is TGTGCCAGCAGCTTAGTGTGGCGGGAAGAGACCCAGTACTTC. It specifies CASSLVWREETQYF.

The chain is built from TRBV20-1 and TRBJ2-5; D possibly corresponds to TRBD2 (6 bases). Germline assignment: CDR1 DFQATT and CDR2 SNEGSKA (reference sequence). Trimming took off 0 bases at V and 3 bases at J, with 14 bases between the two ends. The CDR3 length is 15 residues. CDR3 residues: CSARDPRGGEETQYF. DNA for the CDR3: TGCAGTGCTAGAGATCCGCGGGGAGGTGAAGAGACCCAGTACTTC.

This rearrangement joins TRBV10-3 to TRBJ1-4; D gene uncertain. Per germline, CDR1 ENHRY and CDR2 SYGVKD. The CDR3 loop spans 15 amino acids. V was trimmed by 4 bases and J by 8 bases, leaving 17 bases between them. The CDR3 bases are TGTGCCATCAGTGGGGGAGTAGATTTTCGAGAAAAACTGTTTTTT. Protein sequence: CAISGGVDFREKLFF.

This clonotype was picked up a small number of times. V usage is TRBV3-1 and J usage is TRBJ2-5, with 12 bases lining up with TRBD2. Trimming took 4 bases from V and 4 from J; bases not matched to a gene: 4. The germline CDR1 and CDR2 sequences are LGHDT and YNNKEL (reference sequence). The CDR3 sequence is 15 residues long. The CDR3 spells CASSRTSGVPETQYF. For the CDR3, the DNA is TGTGCCAGCAGCCGGACTAGCGGGGTACCAGAGACCCAGTACTTC.

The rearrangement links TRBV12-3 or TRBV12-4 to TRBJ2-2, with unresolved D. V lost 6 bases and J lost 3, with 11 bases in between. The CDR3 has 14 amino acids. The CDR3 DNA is TGTGCCAGCAGCTCCCGAGAGGACACCGGGGAGCTGTTTTTT. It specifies CASSSREDTGELFF.

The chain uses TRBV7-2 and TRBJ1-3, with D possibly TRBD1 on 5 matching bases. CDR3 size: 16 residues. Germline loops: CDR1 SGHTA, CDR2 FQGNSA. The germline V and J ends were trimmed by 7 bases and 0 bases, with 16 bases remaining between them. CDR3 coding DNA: TGTGCCAGCACCCTCAGGCGGGGCTCCTCTGGAAACACCATATATTTT. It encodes CASTLRRGSSGNTIYF.

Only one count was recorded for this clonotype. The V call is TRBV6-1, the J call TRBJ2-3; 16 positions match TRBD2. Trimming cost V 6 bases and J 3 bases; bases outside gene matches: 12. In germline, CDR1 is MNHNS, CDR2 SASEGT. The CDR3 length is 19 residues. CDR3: CASSRLGLAGGHTTDTQYF. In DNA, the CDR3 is TGTGCCAGCAGCCGCTTGGGACTAGCGGGGGGGCATACTACAGATACGCAGTATTTT.

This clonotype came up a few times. DNA for the CDR3: TGTGCCAGCAGTTACGACAGGCAAGAGACCCAGTACTTC. It translates to CASSYDRQETQYF. This chain uses TRBV2 with TRBJ2-5; possible D gene TRBD1, 6 bases. Germline V gene data show CDR1 as SNHLY and CDR2 as FYNNEI. CDR3 size: 13 residues. V was trimmed by 5 bases and J by 2 bases, leaving 9 bases between them.

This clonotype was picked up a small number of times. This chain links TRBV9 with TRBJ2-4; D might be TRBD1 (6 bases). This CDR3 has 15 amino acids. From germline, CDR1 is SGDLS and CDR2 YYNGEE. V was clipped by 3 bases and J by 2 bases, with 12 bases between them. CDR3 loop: CASSGGQSPKNIQYF. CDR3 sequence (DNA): TGTGCCAGCAGCGGGGGACAAAGCCCCAAAAACATTCAGTACTTC. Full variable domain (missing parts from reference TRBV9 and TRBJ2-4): DSGVTQTPKHLITATGQRVTLRCSPRSGDLSVYWYQQSLDQGLQFLIQYYNGEERAKGNILERFSAQQFPDLHSELNLSSLELGDSALYFCASSGGQSPKNIQYFGAGTRLSVL.

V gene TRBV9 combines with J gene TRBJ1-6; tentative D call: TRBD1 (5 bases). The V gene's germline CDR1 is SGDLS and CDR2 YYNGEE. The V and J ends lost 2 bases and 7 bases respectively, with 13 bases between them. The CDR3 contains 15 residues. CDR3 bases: TGTGCCAGCAGCGTGTCGAGGGACGGGAATTCACCCCTCCACTTT. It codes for CASSVSRDGNSPLHF.

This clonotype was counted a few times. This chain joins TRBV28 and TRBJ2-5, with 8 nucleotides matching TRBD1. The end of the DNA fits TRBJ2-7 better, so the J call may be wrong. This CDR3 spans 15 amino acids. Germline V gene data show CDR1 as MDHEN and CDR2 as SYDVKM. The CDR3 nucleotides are TGTGCCAGCAGTCCCCACCAAGACAGGGGCAACGAGCAGTACTTC. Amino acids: CASSPHQDRGNEQYF.

The CDR3 protein is CASSSSGSWTDTQYF. CDR3 nucleotide sequence: TGTGCCAGCAGTTCTAGCGGGAGTTGGACAGATACGCAGTATTTT. V is TRBV28 and J is TRBJ2-3, with 10 bases identical to TRBD2. CDR3 length equals 15 residues. With V trimmed by 4 bases and J by 3 bases, 4 bases remained unmatched. From germline, CDR1 is MDHEN and CDR2 SYDVKM.

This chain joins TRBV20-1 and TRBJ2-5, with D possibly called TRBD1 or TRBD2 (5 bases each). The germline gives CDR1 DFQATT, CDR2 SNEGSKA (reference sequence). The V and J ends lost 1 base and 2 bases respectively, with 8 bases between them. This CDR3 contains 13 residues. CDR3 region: CSARGGEQETQYF. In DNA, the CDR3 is TGCAGTGCTAGAGGAGGGGAGCAAGAGACCCAGTACTTC.

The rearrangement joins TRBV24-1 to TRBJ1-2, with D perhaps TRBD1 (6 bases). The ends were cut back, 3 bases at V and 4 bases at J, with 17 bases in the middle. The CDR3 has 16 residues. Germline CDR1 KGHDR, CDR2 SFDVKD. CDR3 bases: TGTGCCACCAGTGATAGCGTCGAGGGACAAACCTATGGCTACACCTTC. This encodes CATSDSVEGQTYGYTF.

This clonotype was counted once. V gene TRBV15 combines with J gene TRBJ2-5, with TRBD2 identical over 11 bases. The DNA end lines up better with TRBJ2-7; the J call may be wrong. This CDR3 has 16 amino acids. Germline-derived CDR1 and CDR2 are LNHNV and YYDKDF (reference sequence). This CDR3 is CATSRGTSGGPYEQYF. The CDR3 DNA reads TGTGCCACCAGCAGAGGCACTAGCGGGGGACCCTACGAGCAGTACTTC.

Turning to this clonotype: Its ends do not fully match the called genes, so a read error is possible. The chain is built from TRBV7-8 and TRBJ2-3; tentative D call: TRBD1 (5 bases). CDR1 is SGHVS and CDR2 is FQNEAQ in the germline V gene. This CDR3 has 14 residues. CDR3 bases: TGTGCCAGCAGCTTGGGCAGGGCGATGGATACGCAGTGTTTT. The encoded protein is CASSLGRAMDTQCF.

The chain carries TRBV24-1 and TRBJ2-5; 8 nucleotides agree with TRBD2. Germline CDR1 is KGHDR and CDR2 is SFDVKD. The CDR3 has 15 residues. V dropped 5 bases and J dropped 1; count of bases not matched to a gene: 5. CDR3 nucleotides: TGTGCCACCAGTGGGGTAGCGGGGTGCCAAGAGACCCAGTACTTC. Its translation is CATSGVAGCQETQYF.

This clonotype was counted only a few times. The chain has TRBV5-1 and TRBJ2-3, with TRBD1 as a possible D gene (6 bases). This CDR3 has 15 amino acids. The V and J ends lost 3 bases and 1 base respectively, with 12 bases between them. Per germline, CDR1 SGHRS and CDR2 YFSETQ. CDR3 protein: CASSWANRGTDTQYF. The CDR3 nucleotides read TGCGCCAGCAGCTGGGCTAACAGGGGCACAGATACGCAGTATTTT.

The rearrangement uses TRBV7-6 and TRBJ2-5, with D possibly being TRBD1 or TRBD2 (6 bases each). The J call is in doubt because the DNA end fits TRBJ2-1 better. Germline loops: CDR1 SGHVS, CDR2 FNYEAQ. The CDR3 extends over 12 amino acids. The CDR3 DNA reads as TGTGCCAGCACCTCCGTCGGGGGCGAGCAGTTCTTC. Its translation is CASTSVGGEQFF.